The 28 T cell receptor beta chains reported below all come from one sample, sequenced in a study of vaccination effects on CD4 cells after COVID-19. Sequencing was preceded by expansion of antigen-specific CD4+ T cells with viral peptide pools in the ViraFEST assay. Culture proceeded for 9 to 11 days, and CD4+ T cells were then isolated. None of these healthy vaccinees had been infected with SARS-CoV-2 before vaccination. Their antigen targets remain unknown. TCRdb keeps only in-frame clones here, not all; method: immunoSEQ multiplex PCR. The sample shows 35,000 to 45,000 clones, 60% to 80% of them seen only once. The sample consisted of CD4+ T cells from PBMCs cultured with HCoV-OC43 spike peptides, taken before COVID-19 vaccination. Documented subset: HCoV-OC43 spike overlapping peptide pool stimulation. The receptor set was obtained from a human donor who received a COVID-19 vaccine.

This clone was observed a handful of times. J is TRBJ2-5 and V is TRBV5-1, with TRBD2 as a possible D gene (5 bases). Germline loops: CDR1 SGHRS, CDR2 YFSETQ. The CDR3 has 14 amino acids. V was cut by 6 bases and J by 5 bases, with 17 bases left in between. CDR3 region: CASTSGSKEETQYF. CDR3 coding DNA: TGCGCCAGCACGTCGGGGAGTAAGGAGGAGACCCAGTACTTC.

The rearrangement links TRBV18 to TRBJ1-5; D is possibly TRBD1 (5 bases). This CDR3 is 15 amino acids long. Per the germline V gene, CDR1 is KGHSH and CDR2 is LQKENI. V was pared by 1 base and J by 6 bases, with 13 bases between. CDR3 nucleotide sequence: TGTGCCAGCTCACCACAGGGGAATCTAGGTCAGCCCCAGCATTTT. Amino acids: CASSPQGNLGQPQHF.

V is TRBV19 and J is TRBJ1-2; D possibly corresponds to TRBD1 (5 bases). There are 14 residues in the CDR3. Trimming left V 3 bases short and J 3 bases short, with 11 bases between. The germline gives CDR1 LNHDA, CDR2 SQIVND (reference sequence). The CDR3 sequence: CASSIEGKDYGYTF. Written as DNA, the CDR3 is TGTGCCAGTAGTATCGAGGGGAAGGACTATGGCTACACCTTC.

The chain combines TRBV19 with TRBJ1-1; D unclear. CDR3 length equals 12 residues. Germline CDR1 reads LNHDA; CDR2 reads SQIVND (reference sequence). Trimming removed 3 bases at V and 10 bases at J, with 12 bases between. The CDR3 nucleotides read TGTGCCAGTAGTATTGAACAGCGCGGAGCTTTCTTT. It translates to CASSIEQRGAFF. Combining the CDR3 with reference TRBV19 and TRBJ1-1 gives the whole variable domain DGGITQSPKYLFRKEGQNVTLSCEQNLNHDAMYWYRQDPGQGLRLIYYSQIVNDFQKGDIAEGYSVSREKKESFPLTVTSAQKNPTAFYLCASSIEQRGAFFGQGTRLTVV.

This chain connects TRBV19 to TRBJ2-3; 11 bases fit TRBD1. This CDR3 has 15 amino acids. CDR1 and CDR2 (germline): LNHDA, SQIVND (reference sequence). Trimming removed 6 bases from V and 5 bases from J; junction bases left unmatched: 7. For the CDR3, the DNA is TGTGCCAGTAGCTTTCTGGGACAGGGGGGAGATACGCAGTATTTT. Its protein is CASSFLGQGGDTQYF.

This clone has more than one count but fewer than ten. The chain recombines TRBV19 with TRBJ2-7, with D hard to call. There are 15 residues in the CDR3. CDR1 is LNHDA, CDR2 SQIVND, per germline (reference sequence). V was cut by 8 bases and J by 3 bases, with 20 bases left in between. The CDR3 protein is CASRASGRSFYEQYF. The CDR3 DNA follows: TGTGCCAGTCGAGCGTCAGGACGGAGTTTCTACGAGCAGTACTTC.

CDR3 nucleotide sequence: TGTGCCAGCAGTGAATCAGAGAGTTCACCCCTCCACTTT. This gives the protein CASSESESSPLHF. The rearrangement joins TRBV6-1 to TRBJ1-6; no clear D. This CDR3 is 13 amino acids long. With 2 bases removed from V and 9 bases from J, the gap between germline ends came to 8 bases. Germline CDR1 and CDR2: MNHNS and SASEGT.

The chain couples TRBV5-5 to TRBJ1-1; TRBD1 matches 8 bases. Germline V gives CDR1 SGHKS, CDR2 YYEKEE (reference sequence). This CDR3 is built from 15 residues. V gave up 1 base and J gave up 11 bases; unmatched junction bases: 13. The CDR3 coding sequence is TGTGCCAGCAGCTTGACCCCGACAGGGGAGGCCGTTGCTTTCTTT. Its protein product is CASSLTPTGEAVAFF.

Comment on this clone: Germline is not matched at one junction end, which may reflect a read error. The chain links TRBV6-5 to TRBJ2-5; 7 bases map to TRBD1. CDR3 length: 14 amino acids. Germline V CDR1 and CDR2: MNHEY, SVGAGI. In DNA, the CDR3 is TGTGCCGGCAGGGATTCAGGGGGCCAAGAGACCCAGTACTTC. Residues: CAGRDSGGQETQYF.

This sequence joins TRBV25-1 and TRBJ2-2, with TRBD2 as a possible D gene (6 bases). Trimming removed 9 bases from V and 7 bases from J, with 15 bases in between. The length of the CDR3 is 13 residues. CDR1 and CDR2 (germline): MGHDK, SYGVNS. For the CDR3, the DNA is TGTGCCAGAGGGACTCTGGGGGGCGGGGAGCTGTTTTTT. Protein: CARGTLGGGELFF.

The chain joins TRBV7-2 to TRBJ2-3; D call uncertain. Looked up from germline, CDR1 is SGHTA and CDR2 is FQGNSA. Between the trimmed V and J ends, which lost 1 base and 0 bases, there was a span of 8 bases. The CDR3 loop spans 15 amino acids. CDR3 sequence reads: CASSLETESTDTQYF. CDR3 sequence (DNA): TGTGCCAGCAGCTTAGAGACGGAAAGCACAGATACGCAGTATTTT.

This sequence joins TRBV24-1 and TRBJ1-4; D uncertain. CDR3 size: 13 residues. Trimming shortened V by 5 bases and J by 8 bases, and 11 bases separated the two germline ends. Germline V gene data show CDR1 as KGHDR and CDR2 as SFDVKD. The CDR3 spells CATSGGFGEKLFF. In DNA, the CDR3 is TGTGCCACCAGTGGCGGATTCGGCGAAAAACTGTTTTTT.

Only a few counts were recorded for this clone. DNA of the CDR3: TGTGCCAGCTCACCGTCGAGTCGAGAGCAGTTCTTC. Its translation: CASSPSSREQFF. The chain combines TRBV18 with TRBJ2-1, with D hard to call. Germline CDR1 and CDR2: KGHSH and LQKENI. This CDR3 comprises 12 residues. V lost 3 bases, J lost 10 bases, and 10 bases lay in between.

The V and J genes are TRBV5-8 and TRBJ2-6; tentatively, D is TRBD2 (6 bases). The CDR3 is 16 residues long. Germline lookup yields CDR1 SGHTS and CDR2 YDEGEE. The V and J ends lost 4 bases and 2 bases respectively, with 13 bases between them. The CDR3, as DNA: TGTGCCAGCAGCCCGGGGAGGTCAGCTGGGGCCAACGTCCTGACTTTC. The encoded protein is CASSPGRSAGANVLTF.

The chain carries TRBV18 and TRBJ1-5; D is perhaps TRBD1 (6 bases). The CDR3 contains 15 residues. CDR1 and CDR2 from the germline V gene are KGHSH and LQKENI. V dropped 1 base and J dropped 8 bases, with 15 bases sitting between them. CDR3 region: CASSPRNGGLEPQHF. In DNA, the CDR3 is TGTGCCAGCTCACCACGGAACGGGGGGCTCGAGCCCCAGCATTTT.

The chain joins TRBV12-5 to TRBJ2-3; D is possibly TRBD1 (5 bases). The CDR3 sequence is 16 residues long. Germline V CDR1 and CDR2: LGHNT, FRNRAP. V was shortened by 0 bases and J by 4 bases, with 14 bases between the two germline ends. The CDR3 bases are TGTGCTAGTGGTTTGGTGGTGGGGCAGCGCGCAGATACGCAGTATTTT. Its translation: CASGLVVGQRADTQYF.

This clone was counted a few times. The chain couples TRBV14 to TRBJ1-2, with D possibly TRBD1 on 6 matching bases. Germline CDR1 is SGHDN and CDR2 is FVKESK. The CDR3 sequence is 13 residues long. The ends were cut back, 1 base at V and 7 bases at J, with 10 bases in the middle. As DNA, the CDR3 is TGTGCCAGCAGCCAAGGCAGGGGCGCTGGCTACACCTTC. As protein: CASSQGRGAGYTF.

This chain uses TRBV2 with TRBJ2-7, with D possibly being TRBD1 or TRBD2 (5 bases each). Germline V gene lookup returns CDR1 SNHLY and CDR2 FYNNEI. The CDR3 runs to 12 residues. Trimming cost V 8 bases and J 2 bases, with 10 bases left between them. CDR3 in DNA: TGTGCCAGCCGGGACGGCCCCTACGAGCAGTACTTC. Translating it yields CASRDGPYEQYF.

This clone appeared a single time. The chain is built from TRBV19 and TRBJ2-1, with D uncertain. Per the germline V gene, CDR1 is LNHDA and CDR2 is SQIVND (reference sequence). This CDR3 has 12 residues. V was clipped by 1 base and J by 7 bases, with 5 bases between them. The CDR3, as DNA: TGTGCCAGTAGTATAGCTGTAAATGAGCAGTTCTTC. Translating gives CASSIAVNEQFF. The full variable domain, in which reference TRBV19 and TRBJ2-1 provide the parts outside the CDR3, is DGGITQSPKYLFRKEGQNVTLSCEQNLNHDAMYWYRQDPGQGLRLIYYSQIVNDFQKGDIAEGYSVSREKKESFPLTVTSAQKNPTAFYLCASSIAVNEQFFGPGTRLTVL.

The CDR3 is CAWSSGGYEQYF. The CDR3 region has the DNA TGTGCCTGGAGTTCCGGGGGCTACGAGCAGTACTTC. J is TRBJ2-7 and V is TRBV30; weak D call: TRBD2 (6 bases). V shed 2 bases and J shed 3 bases, with 8 bases lying between them. The CDR3 consists of 12 residues. CDR1 is GTSNPN and CDR2 is SVGIG in the germline V gene (reference sequence). Full variable domain (rest looked up from reference TRBV30 and TRBJ2-7): SQTIHQWPATLVQPVGSPLSLECTVEGTSNPNLYWYRQAAGRGLQLLFYSVGIGQISSEVPQNLSASRPQDRQFILSSKKLLLSDSGFYLCAWSSGGYEQYFGPGTRLTVT.

The V and J genes are TRBV7-6 and TRBJ2-1; the match to TRBD1 covers 7 bases. V was clipped by 1 base and J by 0 bases; unmatched bases: 0. The germline V gene has CDR1 SGHVS and CDR2 FNYEAQ. This CDR3 region has 15 residues. The CDR3 nucleotides read TGTGCCAGCAGCTTAGGGACAGGCTCCTACAATGAGCAGTTCTTC. Residues: CASSLGTGSYNEQFF.

The V and J genes are TRBV12-3 or TRBV12-4 and TRBJ1-1; D remains ambiguous. V gave up 4 bases and J gave up 7 bases, with 13 bases separating them. This CDR3 region has 13 residues. Here the CDR3 reads CASSSPGRFEAFF. In DNA, the CDR3 is TGTGCCAGCAGTTCCCCCGGACGGTTTGAAGCTTTCTTT.

V and J are TRBV5-1 and TRBJ2-6; 9 nucleotides match TRBD1. The germline CDR1 and CDR2 sequences are SGHRS and YFSETQ. This CDR3 has 19 residues. Trimming at V came to 0 bases and at J to 1 base, leaving 8 bases not matched to a gene. CDR3 residues: CASSLEGQGYLSGANVLTF. CDR3 DNA: TGCGCCAGCAGCTTGGAAGGACAGGGGTACTTGTCTGGGGCCAACGTCCTGACTTTC.

There are a few counts of this clone. The CDR3 coding sequence is TGTGCCAGCAGCTTAGTACAGGGAGAGGGCAATCAGCCCCAGCATTTT. Translating gives CASSLVQGEGNQPQHF. This chain connects TRBV7-8 to TRBJ1-5, with D possibly TRBD1 on 6 matching bases. From germline, CDR1 is SGHVS and CDR2 FQNEAQ. V lost 1 base to trimming and J lost 2 bases, with 12 bases between them. This CDR3 spans 16 amino acids.

This clone appeared a few times. This sequence joins TRBV30 and TRBJ1-2; a weak D match, TRBD1 (5 bases). This CDR3 spans 14 amino acids. V lost 1 base and J 6 bases, leaving 15 bases between the germline ends. Germline lookup yields CDR1 GTSNPN and CDR2 SVGIG (reference sequence). CDR3 in amino acids: CAWSATGVGDGYTF. In nucleotides, the CDR3 is TGTGCCTGGAGTGCAACGGGTGTAGGGGATGGCTACACCTTC. The full variable domain, in which reference TRBV30 and TRBJ1-2 provide the parts outside the CDR3, is SQTIHQWPATLVQPVGSPLSLECTVEGTSNPNLYWYRQAAGRGLQLLFYSVGIGQISSEVPQNLSASRPQDRQFILSSKKLLLSDSGFYLCAWSATGVGDGYTFGSGTRLTVV.

CDR3 sequence (DNA): TGTGCCAGCTCCGAGGACAGGGGACAAGAGACCCAGTACTTC. Its translation is CASSEDRGQETQYF. The rearrangement joins TRBV18 to TRBJ2-5; 9 nucleotides agree with TRBD1. The CDR3 has 14 amino acids. With 6 bases clipped from V and 2 bases from J, the junction kept 4 bases outside the gene matches. CDR1 is KGHSH, CDR2 LQKENI, per germline.

The chain joins TRBV10-2 to TRBJ2-7; 8 bases fit TRBD2. The V gene's germline CDR1 is WSHSY and CDR2 SAAADI. The CDR3 has 14 amino acids. J lost 3 bases, V lost 4 bases, and 5 bases had no gene match. The CDR3 spells CASSVGTRGYEQYF. CDR3 bases: TGCGCCAGCAGTGTGGGGACTAGGGGCTACGAGCAGTACTTC.

This clone showed up just a few times. The chain recombines TRBV19 with TRBJ1-2; a possible D gene is TRBD1 (5 bases). The V end was cut by 3 bases, the J end by 8 bases, with 7 bases between. Per germline, CDR1 LNHDA and CDR2 SQIVND (reference sequence). CDR3 size: 11 residues. This CDR3 reads CASSIRDGYTF. The CDR3 DNA reads as TGTGCCAGTAGTATCCGGGACGGCTACACCTTC.